A single sample gave rise to the 27 T cell receptor beta chains below, sequenced in a study of Ad26.COV2.S vaccination and SARS-CoV-2 variants. This sample's treatment: about 20 received Ad26.COV2.S at low or high dose, single or two shots; about five received placebo; per-sample allocation not given. Each sample was drawn 63 days after the first injection (of vaccine or placebo). Some clones are missing from TCRdb's copy, which holds only in-frame ones; the method was immunoSEQ multiplex PCR. The data contain a few hundred thousand clones, about nine tenths of them singletons. This specimen consisted of peripheral blood, obtained in a trial of Ad26.COV2.S vaccine versus placebo. These receptors all come from a person aged 18 to 65 who received the Ad26.COV2.S COVID-19 vaccine or a placebo.

V and J are TRBV28 and TRBJ2-7, with D perhaps TRBD1 or TRBD2 (5 bases each). CDR1 and CDR2 from the germline V gene are MDHEN and SYDVKM. This CDR3 has 13 residues. Trimming removed 2 bases from V and 3 bases from J, with 8 bases in between. The CDR3 sequence is CASSLGTDYEQYF. The CDR3 region has the DNA TGTGCCAGCAGTTTAGGGACCGACTACGAGCAGTACTTC.

CDR3 sequence reads: CASSPPPSSYNEQFF. DNA of the CDR3: TGTGCCAGCAGCCCCCCCCCGAGCTCCTACAATGAGCAGTTCTTC. The V gene is TRBV7-6, the J gene TRBJ2-1; D unclear. This CDR3 has 15 amino acids. Between the trimmed V and J ends, which lost 5 bases and 0 bases, there was a span of 11 bases. The germline V gene has CDR1 SGHVS and CDR2 FNYEAQ.

The genes are TRBV29-1 and TRBJ2-3, with D perhaps given as TRBD1 or TRBD2 (6 bases each). Germline V gene lookup returns CDR1 SQVTM and CDR2 ANQGSEA. V lost 7 bases and J 7 bases, leaving 24 bases between the germline ends. The CDR3 extends over 15 amino acids. In nucleotides, the CDR3 is TGCAGCGCCGAGGGGGGCAGGGGAGACACGAATACGCAGTATTTT. Translation: CSAEGGRGDTNTQYF.

The chain recombines TRBV27 with TRBJ2-7, with D possibly being TRBD1 (5 bases). The germline V and J ends were trimmed by 3 bases and 3 bases, with 9 bases remaining between them. Germline assignment: CDR1 MNHEY and CDR2 SMNVEV (reference sequence). The CDR3 is 13 residues long. CDR3 bases: TGTGCCAGCAGTTTGGGCGGACACTACGAGCAGTACTTC. Protein: CASSLGGHYEQYF.

The chain recombines TRBV7-9 with TRBJ1-3; 7 nucleotides match TRBD1. V shed 1 base and J 4 bases; nucleotides not matched to a gene: 4. The germline CDR1 and CDR2 sequences are SEHNR and FQNEAQ (reference sequence). The length of the CDR3 is 15 residues. In DNA form, the CDR3 reads TGTGCCAGCAGCTTAGTTAGGGACAGAGGAAACACCATATATTTT. Its protein product is CASSLVRDRGNTIYF.

This rearrangement joins TRBV4-1 to TRBJ2-2, with 8 nucleotides matching TRBD1. This CDR3 region has 16 residues. V shed 0 bases, J shed 6 bases, and the junction held 6 bases outside the gene matches. Germline lookup yields CDR1 MGHRA and CDR2 YSYEKL. CDR3 nucleotide sequence: TGCGCCAGCAGCCAAGAGTGGACAGGGAGTGCCGGGGAGCTGTTTTTT. Residues: CASSQEWTGSAGELFF.

V is TRBV27 and J is TRBJ1-2, with 10 positions matching TRBD1. V was clipped by 7 bases and J by 0 bases; unmatched bases: 11. The CDR3 consists of 17 residues. Germline-derived CDR1 and CDR2 are MNHEY and SMNVEV (reference sequence). The DNA for the CDR3 is TGTGCCAGCACTCCGACGGGACAGGGGCCCTCTAACTATGGCTACACCTTC. It is translated as CASTPTGQGPSNYGYTF.

The CDR3 reads CASSSLGLAGVPFSGELFF. In nucleotides, the CDR3 is TGTGCCAGCAGCTCCTTGGGACTAGCGGGAGTCCCATTTAGCGGGGAGCTGTTTTTT. The V gene is TRBV7-2, the J gene TRBJ2-2, with TRBD2 matching over 14 bases. The V segment lost 4 bases and the J segment 7 bases; nucleotides outside the gene matches: 14. The length of the CDR3 is 19 residues. Germline V gene lookup returns CDR1 SGHTA and CDR2 FQGNSA. The whole variable domain, filled in from reference TRBV7-2 and TRBJ2-2, reads GAGVSQSPSNKVTEKGKDVELRCDPISGHTALYWYRQSLGQGLEFLIYFQGNSAPDKSGLPSDRFSAERTGGSVSTLTIQRTQQEDSAVYLCASSSLGLAGVPFSGELFFGEGSRLTVL.

In regard to this clone: Different DNA sequences within this sample yield the same CDR3. This chain uses TRBV30 with TRBJ2-2; D unresolved. Germline-derived CDR1 and CDR2 are GTSNPN and SVGIG (reference sequence). This CDR3 region has 14 residues. V lost 0 bases to trimming and J lost 1 base, with 6 bases between them. CDR3 nucleotides: TGTGCCTGGAGTGTTCTAGGGAACACCGGGGAGCTGTTTTTT. Translation: CAWSVLGNTGELFF.

The chain recombines TRBV27 with TRBJ2-1, with D possibly being TRBD2 (5 bases). From germline, CDR1 is MNHEY and CDR2 SMNVEV (reference sequence). The CDR3 is 13 residues long. Deletions cut 3 bases from V and 8 bases from J, with 11 bases between. CDR3 loop: CASSFLAEDEQFF. CDR3 DNA sequence: TGTGCCAGCAGTTTTCTAGCTGAAGATGAGCAGTTCTTC.

This clone was seen a handful of times. The chain employs TRBV19 and TRBJ1-5; D unresolved. Germline V CDR1 and CDR2: LNHDA, SQIVND (reference sequence). This CDR3 region has 15 residues. Trimming shortened V by 3 bases and J by 0 bases, and 9 bases separated the two germline ends. The CDR3 reads CASSITDNSNQPQHF. CDR3 DNA sequence: TGTGCCAGTAGTATTACAGATAATAGCAATCAGCCCCAGCATTTT.

The chain couples TRBV20-1 to TRBJ2-1; TRBD2 might be the D (5 bases). Germline CDR1 and CDR2: DFQATT and SNEGSKA (reference sequence). The CDR3 covers 11 residues. The V end lost 8 bases, the J end lost 6 bases, and 11 bases lay between the germline ends. In DNA form, the CDR3 reads TGCAGTCTACTAGGTATCAATGAGCAGTTCTTC. Translated, it gives CSLLGINEQFF.

The chain has TRBV11-2 and TRBJ2-5; D is possibly TRBD2 (5 bases). Trimming cost V 1 base and J 9 bases, with 9 bases left between them. CDR3 size: 12 residues. CDR1 and CDR2 from the germline V gene are SGHAT and FQNNGV. CDR3 nucleotide sequence: TGTGCCAGCAGCTTAGCAGGAGGAGCCCAGTACTTC. Its protein product is CASSLAGGAQYF.

V usage is TRBV5-1 and J usage is TRBJ1-3; D perhaps matches TRBD1 (6 bases). Trimming removed 4 bases from V and 0 bases from J, with 11 bases in between. Germline V gene data show CDR1 as SGHRS and CDR2 as YFSETQ. There are 15 residues in the CDR3. As DNA, the CDR3 is TGCGCCAGCAGCGGTGGGACAATCTCTGGAAACACCATATATTTT. Its protein is CASSGGTISGNTIYF.

V gene TRBV19 combines with J gene TRBJ1-5; 9 positions match TRBD1. Trimming removed 6 bases from V and 9 bases from J; junction bases left unmatched: 9. Germline V gene lookup returns CDR1 LNHDA and CDR2 SQIVND (reference sequence). This CDR3 spans 14 amino acids. In nucleotides, the CDR3 is TGTGCCAGTAGATTAACAGGGGGCGGTGCGCCCCAGCATTTT. It codes for CASRLTGGGAPQHF.

This clone was observed a single time. This chain joins TRBV11-2 and TRBJ1-4; possible D gene TRBD1, 5 bases. The ends were cut back, 5 bases at V and 5 bases at J, with 12 bases in the middle. Germline-derived CDR1 and CDR2 are SGHAT and FQNNGV. This CDR3 spans 14 amino acids. For the CDR3, the DNA is TGTGCCAGCAGCCGGGACCCGGGGAATGAAAAACTGTTTTTT. Protein sequence: CASSRDPGNEKLFF.

The chain recombines TRBV7-2 with TRBJ2-1; 7 bases match TRBD1. Per the germline V gene, CDR1 is SGHTA and CDR2 is FQGNSA. This CDR3 spans 15 amino acids. Trimming took 5 bases from V and 0 from J; bases not matched to a gene: 4. CDR3 loop: CASSTRQGSYNEQFF. The CDR3 DNA reads TGTGCCAGCAGCACCCGACAGGGCTCCTACAATGAGCAGTTCTTC.

This clone has a single count. The chain employs TRBV19 and TRBJ2-7; unclear D gene. V gave up 4 bases and J gave up 2 bases, with 12 bases separating them. CDR3 length equals 14 residues. The germline V gene has CDR1 LNHDA and CDR2 SQIVND (reference sequence). CDR3 bases: TGTGCCAGTAGTAGCAACCGACTGACCTACGAGCAGTACTTC. This encodes CASSSNRLTYEQYF.

This chain joins TRBV28 and TRBJ2-1, with 9 bases identical to TRBD2. Trimming cost V 2 bases and J 3 bases; bases outside gene matches: 2. CDR3 length: 15 amino acids. Germline lookup yields CDR1 MDHEN and CDR2 SYDVKM. The CDR3 DNA reads as TGTGCCAGCAGTTTACGTAGCGGGAGCTACAATGAGCAGTTCTTC. This translates into CASSLRSGSYNEQFF. Based on the CDR3 plus reference TRBV28 and TRBJ2-1, the full variable domain is DVKVTQSSRYLVKRTGEKVFLECVQDMDHENMFWYRQDPGLGLRLIYFSYDVKMKEKGDIPEGYSVSREKKERFSLILESASTNQTSMYLCASSLRSGSYNEQFFGPGTRLTVL.

Note on this clone: An end of the junction differs from the germline gene, which may be a read error. V gene TRBV15 combines with J gene TRBJ2-1; possibly TRBD1 for D (6 bases). The CDR3 runs to 12 residues. Germline CDR1 is LNHNV and CDR2 is YYDKDF (reference sequence). The CDR3 sequence is CATSRDSNQQFF. The DNA for the CDR3 is TGTGCCACCAGCAGGGACAGCAATCAGCAGTTCTTC.

As regards this clone: At the DNA level, this CDR3 is encoded by other sequences in the same sample as well. The chain employs TRBV28 and TRBJ1-4; 9 nucleotides line up with TRBD1. The CDR3 sequence is 14 residues long. V trimming: 6 bases; J trimming: 8 bases; junction bases outside the gene matches: 7. Germline CDR1 and CDR2: MDHEN and SYDVKM. The CDR3 reads CASSSGTGYEKLFF. DNA of the CDR3: TGTGCCAGCAGCTCCGGGACAGGGTACGAAAAACTGTTTTTT. Full variable domain (missing parts from reference TRBV28 and TRBJ1-4): DVKVTQSSRYLVKRTGEKVFLECVQDMDHENMFWYRQDPGLGLRLIYFSYDVKMKEKGDIPEGYSVSREKKERFSLILESASTNQTSMYLCASSSGTGYEKLFFGSGTQLSVL.

This clone appeared a few times. The V and J genes are TRBV7-2 and TRBJ1-5; a weak D match, TRBD1 (6 bases). The germline gives CDR1 SGHTA, CDR2 FQGNSA. This CDR3 is built from 14 residues. Trimming took off 5 bases at V and 9 bases at J, with 17 bases between the two ends. CDR3 coding DNA: TGTGCCAGCAGCCTAACCCGGGGACAACTGCCCCAGCATTTT. It specifies CASSLTRGQLPQHF.

This chain joins TRBV5-4 and TRBJ2-1; the D gene is possibly TRBD1 (6 bases). This CDR3 comprises 15 residues. The germline V and J ends were trimmed by 4 bases and 3 bases, with 14 bases remaining between them. Germline assignment: CDR1 SGHNT and CDR2 YYREEE (reference sequence). The CDR3 sequence: CASSQGQGNYNEQFF. CDR3 in DNA: TGTGCCAGCAGCCAAGGCCAGGGGAACTACAATGAGCAGTTCTTC.

The V call is TRBV20-1, the J call TRBJ1-4; no clear D gene. Germline V gives CDR1 DFQATT, CDR2 SNEGSKA (reference sequence). The germline V and J ends were trimmed by 7 bases and 8 bases, with 2 bases remaining between them. The CDR3 length is 8 residues. The CDR3 here is CSVEKLFF. The CDR3 region has the DNA TGCAGTGTCGAAAAACTGTTTTTT.

The chain links TRBV2 to TRBJ2-1; the match to TRBD2 covers 7 bases. Germline CDR1 reads SNHLY; CDR2 reads FYNNEI. J lost 6 bases, V lost 3 bases, and 5 bases had no gene match. CDR3 size: 14 residues. CDR3 bases: TGTGCCAGCAGTGAGGGACTATCTCCCAATGAGCAGTTCTTC. Translating it yields CASSEGLSPNEQFF.

This chain uses TRBV25-1 with TRBJ2-5, with D hard to call. Germline loops: CDR1 MGHDK, CDR2 SYGVNS. V lost 0 bases to trimming and J lost 5 bases, with 13 bases between them. The length of the CDR3 is 15 residues. The chain's CDR3 is CASSEYFGQSETQYF. CDR3 nucleotides: TGTGCCAGCAGTGAATATTTCGGGCAGTCGGAGACCCAGTACTTC. Complete variable domain (other parts from reference TRBV25-1 and TRBJ2-5): EADIYQTPRYLVIGTGKKITLECSQTMGHDKMYWYQQDPGMELHLIHYSYGVNSTEKGDLSSESTVSRIRTEHFPLTLESARPSHTSQYLCASSEYFGQSETQYFGPGTRLLVL.

This chain connects TRBV5-6 to TRBJ2-1, with D uncertain. Germline assignment: CDR1 SGHDT and CDR2 YYEEEE. Trimming shortened V by 3 bases and J by 5 bases, and 6 bases separated the two germline ends. The CDR3 totals 12 residues. The CDR3 is CASSYANNEQFF. The DNA for the CDR3 is TGTGCCAGCAGCTACGCCAACAATGAGCAGTTCTTC.